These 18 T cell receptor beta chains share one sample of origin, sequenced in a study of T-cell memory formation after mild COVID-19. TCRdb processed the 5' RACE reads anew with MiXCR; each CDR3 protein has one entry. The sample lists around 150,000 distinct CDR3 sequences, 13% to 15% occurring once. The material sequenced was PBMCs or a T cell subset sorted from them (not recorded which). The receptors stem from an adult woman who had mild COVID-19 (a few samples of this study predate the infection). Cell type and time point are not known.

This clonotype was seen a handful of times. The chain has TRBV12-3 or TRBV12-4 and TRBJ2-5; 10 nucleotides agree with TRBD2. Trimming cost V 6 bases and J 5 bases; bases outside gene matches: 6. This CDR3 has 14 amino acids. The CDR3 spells CASSFTSGAETQYF. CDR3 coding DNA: TGTGCCAGCAGCTTTACTAGCGGGGCGGAGACCCAGTACTTC.

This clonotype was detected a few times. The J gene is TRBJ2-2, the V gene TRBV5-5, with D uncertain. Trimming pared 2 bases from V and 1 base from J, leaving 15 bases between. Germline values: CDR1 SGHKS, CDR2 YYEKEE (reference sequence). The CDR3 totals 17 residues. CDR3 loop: CASSFLGKGKNTGELFF. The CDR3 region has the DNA TGTGCCAGCAGCTTCCTGGGTAAAGGAAAGAACACCGGGGAGCTGTTTTTT.

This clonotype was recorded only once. For the CDR3, the DNA is TGCGCCAGCAGCTTGGCCGACCGCGAAGGCTACACCTTC. Amino acid sequence: CASSLADREGYTF. The genes are TRBV5-1 and TRBJ1-2; D remains unclear. The V gene's germline CDR1 is SGHRS and CDR2 YFSETQ. This CDR3 comprises 13 residues. V lost 0 bases, J lost 8 bases, and 11 bases lay in between.

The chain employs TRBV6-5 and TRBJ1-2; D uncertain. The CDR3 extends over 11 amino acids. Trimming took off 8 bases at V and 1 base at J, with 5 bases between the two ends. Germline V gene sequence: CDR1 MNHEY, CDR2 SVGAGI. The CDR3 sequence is CASGRNYGYTF. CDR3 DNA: TGTGCCAGCGGCCGTAACTATGGCTACACCTTC.

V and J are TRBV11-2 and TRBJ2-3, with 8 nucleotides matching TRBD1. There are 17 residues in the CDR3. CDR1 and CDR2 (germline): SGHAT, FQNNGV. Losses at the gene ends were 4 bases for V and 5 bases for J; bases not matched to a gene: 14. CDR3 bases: TGTGCCAGCAGCTCCACGGACAGGGTGATTTTTGGAGATACGCAGTATTTT. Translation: CASSSTDRVIFGDTQYF.

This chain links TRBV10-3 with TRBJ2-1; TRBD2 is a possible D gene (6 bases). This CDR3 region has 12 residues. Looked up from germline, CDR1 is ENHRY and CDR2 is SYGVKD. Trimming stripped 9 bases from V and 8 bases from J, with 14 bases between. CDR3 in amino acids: CAIATSSHEQFF. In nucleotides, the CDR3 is TGTGCCATTGCGACTAGTTCCCATGAGCAGTTCTTC.

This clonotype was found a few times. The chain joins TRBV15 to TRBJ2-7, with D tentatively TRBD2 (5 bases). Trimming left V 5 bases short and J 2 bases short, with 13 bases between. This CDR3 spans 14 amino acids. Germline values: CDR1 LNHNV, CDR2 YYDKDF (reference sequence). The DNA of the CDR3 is TGTGCCACCAGCGTCCGGGAATCCACCTACGAGCAGTACTTC. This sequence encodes CATSVRESTYEQYF.

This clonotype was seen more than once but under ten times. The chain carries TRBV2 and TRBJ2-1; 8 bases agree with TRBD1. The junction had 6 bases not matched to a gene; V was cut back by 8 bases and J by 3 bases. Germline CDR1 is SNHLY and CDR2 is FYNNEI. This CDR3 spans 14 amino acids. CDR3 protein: CASLSGTGYNEQFF. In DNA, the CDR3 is TGTGCCAGCCTCTCCGGGACAGGCTACAATGAGCAGTTCTTC.

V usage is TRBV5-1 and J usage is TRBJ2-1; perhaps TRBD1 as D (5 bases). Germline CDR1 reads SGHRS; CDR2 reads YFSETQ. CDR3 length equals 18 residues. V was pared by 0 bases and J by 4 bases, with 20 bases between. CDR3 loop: CASSLEGPTKGAYNEQFF. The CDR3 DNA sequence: TGCGCCAGCAGCTTGGAGGGCCCGACCAAAGGGGCTTACAATGAGCAGTTCTTC.

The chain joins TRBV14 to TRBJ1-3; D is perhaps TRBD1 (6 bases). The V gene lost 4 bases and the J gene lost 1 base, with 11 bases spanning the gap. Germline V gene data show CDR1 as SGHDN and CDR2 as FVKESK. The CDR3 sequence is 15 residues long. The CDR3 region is CASSRSGTSGNTIYF. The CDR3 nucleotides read TGTGCCAGCAGCCGTTCCGGGACATCTGGAAACACCATATATTTT.

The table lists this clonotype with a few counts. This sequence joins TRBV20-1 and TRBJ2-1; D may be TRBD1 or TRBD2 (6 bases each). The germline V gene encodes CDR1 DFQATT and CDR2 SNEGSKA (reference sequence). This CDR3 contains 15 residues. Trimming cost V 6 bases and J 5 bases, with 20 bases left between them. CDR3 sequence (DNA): TGCAGTGCCGCAGAGGTGGGGGGCACTCACAATGAGCAGTTCTTC. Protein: CSAAEVGGTHNEQFF.

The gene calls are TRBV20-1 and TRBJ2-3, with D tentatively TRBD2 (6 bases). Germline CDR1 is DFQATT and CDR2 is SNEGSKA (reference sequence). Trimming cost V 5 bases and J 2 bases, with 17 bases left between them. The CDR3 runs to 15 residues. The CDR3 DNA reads TGCAGTGCTGCCCGATCGGCGGGGAACACAGATACGCAGTATTTT. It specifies CSAARSAGNTDTQYF.

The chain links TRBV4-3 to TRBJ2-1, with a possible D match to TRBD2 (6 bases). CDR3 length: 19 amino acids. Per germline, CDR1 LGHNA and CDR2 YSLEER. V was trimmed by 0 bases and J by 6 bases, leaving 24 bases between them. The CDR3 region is CASSQDFSRTFGRGNEQFF. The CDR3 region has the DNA TGCGCCAGCAGCCAAGATTTTTCTAGGACTTTTGGGCGGGGCAATGAGCAGTTCTTC.

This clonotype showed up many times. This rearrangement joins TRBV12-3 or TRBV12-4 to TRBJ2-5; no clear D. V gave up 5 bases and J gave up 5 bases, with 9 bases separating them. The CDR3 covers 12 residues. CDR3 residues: CASSSPPETQYF. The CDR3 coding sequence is TGTGCCAGCAGTAGTCCTCCCGAGACCCAGTACTTC.

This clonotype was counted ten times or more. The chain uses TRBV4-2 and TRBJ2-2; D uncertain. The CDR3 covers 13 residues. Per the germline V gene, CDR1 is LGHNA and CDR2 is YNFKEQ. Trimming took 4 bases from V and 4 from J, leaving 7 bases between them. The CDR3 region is CASSPGPTGELFF. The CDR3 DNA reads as TGTGCCAGCAGCCCGGGCCCCACCGGGGAGCTGTTTTTT.

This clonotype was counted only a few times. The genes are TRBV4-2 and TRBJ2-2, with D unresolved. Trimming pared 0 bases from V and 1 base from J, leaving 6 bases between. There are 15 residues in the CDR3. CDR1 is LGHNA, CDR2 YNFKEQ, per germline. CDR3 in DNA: TGTGCCAGCAGCCAAGACGAATGGAACACCGGGGAGCTGTTTTTT. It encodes CASSQDEWNTGELFF.

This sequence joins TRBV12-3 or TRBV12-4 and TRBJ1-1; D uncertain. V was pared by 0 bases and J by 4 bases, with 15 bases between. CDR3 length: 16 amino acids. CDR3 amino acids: CASSLAGTVVGTEAFF. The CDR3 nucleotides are TGTGCCAGCAGTTTAGCGGGCACAGTTGTTGGCACTGAAGCTTTCTTT.

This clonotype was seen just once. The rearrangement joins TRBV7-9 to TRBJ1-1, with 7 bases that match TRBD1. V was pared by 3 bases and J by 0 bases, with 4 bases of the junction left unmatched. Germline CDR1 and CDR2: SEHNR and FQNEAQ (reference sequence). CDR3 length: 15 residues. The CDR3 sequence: CASSLGDRLNTEAFF. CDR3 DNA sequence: TGTGCCAGCAGCTTGGGGGACAGACTGAACACTGAAGCTTTCTTT.